These 21 T cell receptor beta chains were all obtained from the same sample, sequenced in a study of blood T cell repertoires in COVID-19. Some clones are missing from TCRdb's copy, which holds only in-frame ones; the method was immunoSEQ multiplex PCR. The table shows around 130,000 clones, with 70% to 80% occurring only once. The sample consisted of peripheral blood. The receptor set was obtained from a human donor in a cohort sampled during active COVID-19.

V usage is TRBV5-1 and J usage is TRBJ2-7; D possibly corresponds to TRBD1 (6 bases). The CDR3 runs to 15 residues. V was cut by 5 bases and J by 3 bases, with 18 bases left in between. Germline CDR1 reads SGHRS; CDR2 reads YFSETQ. Here the CDR3 reads CASRSWDAGDYEQYF. CDR3 coding DNA: TGCGCCAGCAGATCCTGGGACGCAGGGGACTACGAGCAGTACTTC.

This clone was observed a handful of times. The V and J genes are TRBV5-5 and TRBJ1-2; D is perhaps TRBD1 (6 bases). Germline V gene data show CDR1 as SGHKS and CDR2 as YYEKEE (reference sequence). The CDR3 covers 19 residues. V lost 4 bases and J 8 bases, leaving 33 bases between the germline ends. CDR3 nucleotide sequence: TGTGCCAGCAGCCTCTCAGGGGTTACCATTGGGGCTTCTGACGACGGCTACACCTTC. Protein: CASSLSGVTIGASDDGYTF.

The rearrangement links TRBV5-5 to TRBJ2-6; 10 nucleotides align to TRBD1. The V and J ends lost 4 bases and 1 base, in that order; junction bases with no gene match: 11. From germline, CDR1 is SGHKS and CDR2 YYEKEE (reference sequence). This CDR3 spans 19 amino acids. The CDR3 region is CASSPRTGGFLSGANVLTF. The DNA for the CDR3 is TGTGCCAGCAGCCCCCGGACAGGGGGGTTTCTGTCTGGGGCCAACGTCCTGACTTTC.

This clone turned up a few times. This sequence joins TRBV28 and TRBJ1-4; 7 nucleotides agree with TRBD1. CDR1 and CDR2 (germline): MDHEN, SYDVKM. The length of the CDR3 is 16 residues. V lost 2 bases and J lost 7; bases outside the gene matches: 10. The CDR3 sequence: CASSLLPISGGEKLFF. The CDR3 DNA follows: TGTGCCAGCAGTTTACTTCCGATCTCAGGGGGTGAAAAACTGTTTTTT.

The chain employs TRBV5-4 and TRBJ2-7; D is perhaps TRBD2 (6 bases). Germline CDR1 is SGHNT and CDR2 is YYREEE (reference sequence). The V end lost 2 bases, the J end lost 0 bases, and 15 bases lay between the germline ends. The CDR3 has 16 residues. The CDR3 sequence is CASSLGLRGYSYEQYF. CDR3 DNA: TGTGCCAGCAGCTTAGGACTAAGAGGGTACTCCTACGAGCAGTACTTC.

The rearrangement joins TRBV11-2 to TRBJ2-7; tentatively, D is TRBD1 (5 bases). Germline V gene sequence: CDR1 SGHAT, CDR2 FQNNGV. CDR3 length equals 12 residues. The V end was cut by 3 bases, the J end by 6 bases, with 9 bases between. The DNA of the CDR3 is TGTGCCAGCAGCTTTTCTGGGGCCGAGCAGTACTTC. It yields the protein CASSFSGAEQYF.

The chain carries TRBV3-1 (or the pseudogene TRBV3-2) and TRBJ2-1; 8 bases are shared with TRBD2. Per germline, CDR1 LGHDT and CDR2 YNNKEL (reference sequence). The CDR3 is 15 residues long. With 3 bases clipped from V and 3 bases from J, the junction kept 4 bases outside the gene matches. Here the CDR3 reads CASSQGRGVYNEQFF. CDR3 DNA sequence: TGTGCCAGCAGCCAGGGGCGGGGGGTCTACAATGAGCAGTTCTTC.

CDR3: CAWSSRGGDSPLHF. In DNA form, the CDR3 reads TGTGCCTGGAGTAGCCGGGGAGGGGATTCACCCCTCCACTTT. The chain joins TRBV30 to TRBJ1-6; tentative D call: TRBD1 (5 bases). V shed 2 bases and J shed 8 bases, with 13 bases lying between them. The germline V gene encodes CDR1 GTSNPN and CDR2 SVGIG (reference sequence). The CDR3 is made up of 14 amino acids.

The rearrangement joins TRBV24-1 to TRBJ2-1; 12 positions agree with TRBD1. After removal of 3 bases from V and 8 bases from J, the junction contained 10 bases not matched to a gene. The germline V gene encodes CDR1 KGHDR and CDR2 SFDVKD. The CDR3 consists of 17 residues. The CDR3 nucleotides are TGTGCCACCAGTGATACCCCCGGGACAGGGGGCCGCGATGAGCAGTTCTTC. Protein: CATSDTPGTGGRDEQFF.

This clone occurred once. J is TRBJ1-5 and V is TRBV5-5, with D hard to call. Germline CDR1 reads SGHKS; CDR2 reads YYEKEE (reference sequence). The CDR3 runs 15 residues. Between the trimmed V and J ends, which lost 0 bases and 3 bases, there was a span of 10 bases. The CDR3 DNA reads as TGTGCCAGCAGCTTGGCCGGAGGAGACAATCAGCCCCAGCATTTT. Residues: CASSLAGGDNQPQHF.

This rearrangement joins TRBV6-1 to TRBJ2-7, with D possibly being TRBD1 (6 bases). Germline-derived CDR1 and CDR2 are MNHNS and SASEGT. Trimming removed 1 base at V and 8 bases at J, with 12 bases between. The CDR3 totals 13 residues. CDR3: CASSEETGLKQYF. CDR3 coding DNA: TGTGCCAGCAGTGAAGAGACAGGCCTAAAGCAGTACTTC.

V is TRBV7-8 and J is TRBJ2-2; 8 bases are shared with TRBD1. The CDR3 has 15 amino acids. V shed 2 bases and J 3 bases; nucleotides not matched to a gene: 2. Germline-derived CDR1 and CDR2 are SGHVS and FQNEAQ. CDR3 protein: CASSLQGADTGELFF. The CDR3 region has the DNA TGTGCCAGCAGCTTACAGGGGGCGGACACCGGGGAGCTGTTTTTT.

This clone appeared once. The V and J genes are TRBV28 and TRBJ1-5, with D perhaps matching TRBD1 (6 bases). Trimming removed 6 bases at V and 6 bases at J, with 18 bases between. The CDR3 totals 15 residues. CDR1 is MDHEN and CDR2 is SYDVKM in the germline V gene. CDR3 nucleotides: TGTGCCAGCAGCAAAGGTAGGGGGAGCCGTCAGCCCCAGCATTTT. Protein sequence: CASSKGRGSRQPQHF.

The rearrangement joins TRBV9 to TRBJ1-2; D gene unclear. Deletions cut 3 bases from V and 4 bases from J, with 13 bases between. Germline CDR1 SGDLS, CDR2 YYNGEE. The CDR3 runs to 14 residues. The CDR3 loop is CASSAGESVYGYTF. In DNA form, the CDR3 reads TGTGCCAGCAGCGCCGGAGAGAGCGTCTATGGCTACACCTTC.

This chain's CDR3 is CASSLAGGGYTF. CDR3 sequence (DNA): TGCGCCAGCAGCTTGGCCGGAGGAGGCTACACCTTC. The genes are TRBV5-1 and TRBJ1-2; D is unclear. Trimming cost V 0 bases and J 8 bases, with 8 bases left between them. Germline assignment: CDR1 SGHRS and CDR2 YFSETQ. The CDR3 extends over 12 amino acids.

This clone was recorded a few times. This chain joins TRBV12-3 or TRBV12-4 and TRBJ2-3; D unclear. The CDR3 totals 13 residues. V dropped 6 bases and J dropped 6 bases, with 13 bases sitting between them. Here the CDR3 reads CASSKILRDTQYF. The CDR3 nucleotides are TGTGCCAGCAGCAAAATCCTCCGGGATACGCAGTATTTT.

V usage is TRBV2 and J usage is TRBJ1-1; D is perhaps TRBD1 (5 bases). V lost 3 bases and J lost 4, with 12 bases in between. The CDR3 sequence is 14 residues long. Germline-derived CDR1 and CDR2 are SNHLY and FYNNEI. CDR3 in DNA: TGTGCCAGCAGTGAGTCTGGGAGGGGCACTGAAGCTTTCTTT. Residues: CASSESGRGTEAFF.

The chain has TRBV7-9 and TRBJ1-6; D might be TRBD1 (6 bases). Germline V gives CDR1 SEHNR, CDR2 FQNEAQ (reference sequence). Trimming cost V 1 base and J 9 bases, with 13 bases left between them. CDR3 length: 15 amino acids. CDR3 DNA: TGTGCCAGCAGCTTAGTAGGGGGTAAGGGTTCACCCCTCCACTTT. Its translation: CASSLVGGKGSPLHF.

The chain uses TRBV7-8 and TRBJ2-5, with D possibly TRBD1 on 6 matching bases. The CDR3 totals 15 residues. Germline CDR1 SGHVS, CDR2 FQNEAQ. V lost 7 bases, J lost 2 bases, and 17 bases lay in between. The CDR3 DNA reads TGTGCCAGCAAACGATATCCGGACAGTCAAGAGACCCAGTACTTC. As protein: CASKRYPDSQETQYF.

The chain is built from TRBV27 and TRBJ2-7; TRBD2 matches 10 bases. Germline assignment: CDR1 MNHEY and CDR2 SMNVEV (reference sequence). Unmatched junction bases numbered 3, after V lost 6 bases and J lost 1 base. This CDR3 is 14 amino acids long. CDR3 coding DNA: TGTGCCAGCAGCTTTAGCGGGGGGTCCTACGAGCAGTACTTC. Residues: CASSFSGGSYEQYF.

The rearrangement links TRBV5-1 to TRBJ1-2, with 8 bases that match TRBD1. Looked up from germline, CDR1 is SGHRS and CDR2 is YFSETQ. The CDR3 has 13 amino acids. Trimming removed 4 bases from V and 6 bases from J; junction bases left unmatched: 5. In nucleotides, the CDR3 is TGCGCCAGCAGCCAGGACAGGGTCGATGGCTACACCTTC. Its translation: CASSQDRVDGYTF.